Following are 12 T cell receptor beta chains from one sample sequenced in a study of cytomegalovirus exposure and HLA in healthy donors. Use of 60 Vbeta and 13 Jbeta primers characterized the PCR. Measured with immunoSEQ multiplex PCR; TCRdb has only the in-frame clones, and not every one. The top ten hold approximately 2.8% of the sample, which has about 140,000 clones, 78% seen once. The sequenced sample consisted of PBMCs. Every receptor here comes from a male donor in good health and CMV-seronegative.

The gene calls are TRBV5-1 and TRBJ2-2; TRBD2 agrees at 7 bases. The CDR3 is 15 residues long. V shed 4 bases, J shed 3 bases, and the junction held 6 bases outside the gene matches. Germline V gene sequence: CDR1 SGHRS, CDR2 YFSETQ. Written as DNA, the CDR3 is TGCGCCAGCAGCCTGGGACTAAGAGACACCGGGGAGCTGTTTTTT. It encodes CASSLGLRDTGELFF.

The DNA of the CDR3 is TGCGCCAGCAGCCTAATACAGGGTGGAGAGACCCAGTACTTC. It translates to CASSLIQGGETQYF. The chain links TRBV4-1 to TRBJ2-5, with a possible D match to TRBD1 (6 bases). V was pared by 4 bases and J by 4 bases, with 13 bases between. CDR1 and CDR2 (germline): MGHRA, YSYEKL. This CDR3 has 14 residues.

This clone was recorded once. V is TRBV11-1 and J is TRBJ2-7; 7 bases match TRBD2. This CDR3 contains 14 residues. V lost 7 bases, J lost 0 bases, and 6 bases stayed unmatched. Germline V gene lookup returns CDR1 SGHAT and CDR2 FQDESV (reference sequence). CDR3 coding DNA: TGTGCCAGCAAGTTGCGGGGGAACTCCTACGAGCAGTACTTC. It yields the protein CASKLRGNSYEQYF.

The chain combines TRBV2 with TRBJ2-4, with D possibly matching TRBD2 (6 bases). The CDR3 is 12 amino acids. The V and J ends lost 3 bases and 13 bases respectively, with 13 bases between them. Germline values: CDR1 SNHLY, CDR2 FYNNEI. As DNA, the CDR3 is TGTGCCAGCAGTGAGGGGTTGCGGGACCAGTACTTC. This encodes CASSEGLRDQYF.

The chain carries TRBV27 and TRBJ2-1; D may be TRBD1 (5 bases). Germline loops: CDR1 MNHEY, CDR2 SMNVEV (reference sequence). Trimming removed 5 bases from V and 10 bases from J, with 12 bases in between. This CDR3 is 12 amino acids long. CDR3 sequence reads: CASSTGHREQFF. The CDR3 region has the DNA TGTGCCAGCAGTACCGGACACCGGGAGCAGTTCTTC.

The chain carries TRBV4-1 and TRBJ1-1; 7 nucleotides match TRBD1. CDR3 length equals 16 residues. V lost 2 bases and J lost 4; bases outside the gene matches: 10. CDR1 and CDR2 from the germline V gene are MGHRA and YSYEKL. CDR3 nucleotides: TGCGCCAGCAGCCAACTTTCCACAGGGGCTGCCACTGAAGCTTTCTTT. Encoded protein: CASSQLSTGAATEAFF.

This sequence joins TRBV18 and TRBJ2-7, with 7 bases lining up with TRBD2. Losses at the gene ends were 8 bases for V and 1 base for J; bases not matched to a gene: 2. The CDR3 has 12 amino acids. Per the germline V gene, CDR1 is KGHSH and CDR2 is LQKENI. CDR3 region: CASRGDSYEQYF. The DNA of the CDR3 is TGTGCCAGCCGGGGGGATTCCTACGAGCAGTACTTC.

CDR3 nucleotide sequence: TGCGCCAGCAGTGGTGGCGGCCGTTCGGATACGCAGTATTTT. It specifies CASSGGGRSDTQYF. The chain has TRBV10-1 and TRBJ2-3; D not resolved. Trimming removed 4 bases at V and 6 bases at J, with 14 bases between. The CDR3 has 14 amino acids. The V gene's germline CDR1 is WNHNN and CDR2 SYGVQD (reference sequence).

This clone was recorded a few times. The rearrangement joins TRBV5-6 to TRBJ2-2; 7 nucleotides line up with TRBD1. The CDR3 covers 19 residues. In germline, CDR1 is SGHDT, CDR2 YYEEEE. V was pared by 0 bases and J by 4 bases, with 15 bases of the junction left unmatched. CDR3 DNA sequence: TGTGCCAGCAGCTTGGCCGGGACAGCGGTCCTAGGTAGCACCGGGGAGCTGTTTTTT. Its protein is CASSLAGTAVLGSTGELFF.

The chain has TRBV4-1 and TRBJ2-3, with 11 bases aligning to TRBD2. Germline V gene data show CDR1 as MGHRA and CDR2 as YSYEKL. CDR3 size: 14 residues. With V trimmed by 3 bases and J by 6 bases, 2 bases remained unmatched. CDR3 DNA sequence: TGCGCCAGCAGCCAGACTAGCGGGATCGATACGCAGTATTTT. It codes for CASSQTSGIDTQYF.

The V gene is TRBV5-6, the J gene TRBJ1-5; the match to TRBD1 covers 7 bases. Germline V gives CDR1 SGHDT, CDR2 YYEEEE. With V trimmed by 4 bases and J by 7 bases, 8 bases remained unmatched. The CDR3 extends over 14 amino acids. DNA for the CDR3: TGTGCCAGCAGCGTGCTACAGGGGTCGCAGCCCCAGCATTTT. Amino acids: CASSVLQGSQPQHF.

This clone was recorded a few times. V and J are TRBV4-3 and TRBJ1-6; D not resolved. V lost 0 bases, J lost 6 bases, and 15 bases lay in between. This CDR3 is built from 17 residues. CDR1 LGHNA and CDR2 YSLEER come from the germline V gene. Here the CDR3 reads CASSQEKGGLPNSPLHF. CDR3 sequence (DNA): TGCGCCAGCAGCCAAGAGAAGGGCGGGCTGCCTAATTCACCCCTCCACTTT.